This is a list of T cell receptor beta chains from one sample in a study of blood T cell repertoires in COVID-19. Clones were sequenced by immunoSEQ multiplex PCR, and TCRdb holds only the in-frame ones, with some missing. The sample carries roughly 170,000 clones, approximately 87% recorded once. Sequencing was performed on peripheral blood. The receptors were sampled from a woman aged 18-29 years who had recovered from COVID-19. CDR3s include the opening cysteine and the closing phenylalanine or tryptophan. D genes are given only for firm matches. Some rows have no size entry. The others give once, few or many, or a class for an expanded clone.

CASGGQVTYEQYF	TGTGCCAGCGGCGGACAGGTTACCTACGAGCAGTACTTC	NA	TRBD1	TRBV12-3/TRBV12-4	TRBJ2-7
CASSPPQGSSYEQYF	TGTGCCAGCTCACCACCACAGGGCAGCTCCTACGAGCAGTACTTC	NA	NA	TRBV18	TRBJ2-7
CASSLTLTGELFF	TGCGCCAGCAGCCTGACTCTCACCGGGGAGCTGTTTTTT	NA	NA	TRBV5-1	TRBJ2-2
CASRTGTLNTEAFF	TGTGCCAGCAGGACCGGGACACTGAACACTGAAGCTTTCTTT	NA	NA	TRBV6-5	TRBJ1-1
CASSPRTRNEQFF	TGTGCCAGCAGCCCCCGGACTCGGAATGAGCAGTTCTTC	once	NA	TRBV6-2/TRBV6-3	TRBJ2-1
CASRGTSYNEQFF	TGCGCCAGTCGCGGTACGAGTTACAATGAGCAGTTCTTC	NA	NA	TRBV4-1	TRBJ2-1
CASSLAMRGAADETQYF	TGTGCCAGCAGCCTGGCTATGCGGGGGGCAGCGGATGAGACCCAGTACTTC	NA	TRBD2	TRBV7-3	TRBJ2-5
CASSFRGNTEAFF	TGTGCCAGCAGTTTTCGGGGGAACACTGAAGCTTTCTTT	NA	NA	TRBV27	TRBJ1-1
CASSITTGMSNQPQHF	TGTGCCAGTAGTATAACAACAGGGATGAGCAATCAGCCCCAGCATTTT	NA	NA	TRBV19	TRBJ1-5
CASSPQATFTDTQYF	TGTGCCAGCAGTCCCCAGGCGACATTCACAGATACGCAGTATTTT	NA	NA	TRBV27	TRBJ2-3
CASSLDGQVHYEQYF	TGTGCCAGCAGCTTAGATGGGCAGGTCCACTACGAGCAGTACTTC	NA	NA	TRBV11-2	TRBJ2-7
CASSSSRDITQPQHF	TGTGCCAGCAGCTCATCCCGGGACATTACTCAGCCCCAGCATTTT	NA	NA	TRBV7-8	TRBJ1-5
CATSDDLTSSYNEQFF	TGTGCCACCAGTGATGACCTTACTAGTTCCTACAATGAGCAGTTCTTC	NA	NA	TRBV24-1	TRBJ2-1
CASSFTTNYGYTF	TGTGCCAGCAGCTTTACGACAAACTATGGCTACACCTTC	NA	NA	TRBV7-2	TRBJ1-2
CASTKLGGGLTEAFF	TGCGCCAGCACCAAGTTGGGGGGGGGTTTGACTGAAGCTTTCTTT	few	NA	TRBV10-2	TRBJ1-1
CASSQRDRSVQETQYF	TGCGCCAGCAGCCAACGGGACAGGTCAGTCCAAGAGACCCAGTACTTC	once	TRBD1	TRBV4-1	TRBJ2-5
CASSFDRDDEAFF	TGTGCCAGCAGTTTTGACAGGGATGATGAAGCTTTCTTT	once	TRBD1	TRBV6-5	TRBJ1-1
CASSFDSHRGRTTGELFF	TGCGCCAGCAGCTTTGATTCTCACAGGGGGCGGACCACCGGGGAGCTGTTTTTT	few	TRBD1	TRBV5-1	TRBJ2-2
CASSYSPGAPYGYTF	TGTGCCAGCAGTTACTCGCCGGGAGCGCCTTATGGCTACACCTTC	few	NA	TRBV6-2/TRBV6-3	TRBJ1-2
CASSSTGGTYEQYF	TGCGCCAGCAGCTCGACAGGGGGCACCTACGAGCAGTACTTC	NA	TRBD1	TRBV5-1	TRBJ2-7
CASSRSGTGGEKLFF	TGTGCCAGCAGTCGGTCCGGGACAGGGGGTGAAAAACTGTTTTTT	once	TRBD1	TRBV2	TRBJ1-4
CASRPYSGTSTDTQYF	TGTGCCAGCAGACCCTATAGCGGAACTAGCACAGATACGCAGTATTTT	once	NA	TRBV7-2	TRBJ2-3
CASSTGTGTYTLHF	TGTGCCAGCAGTACCGGGACAGGGACGTACACCCTCCACTTT	NA	TRBD1	TRBV6-5	TRBJ1-6
CASSLVGRSTDTQYF	TGTGCCAGCAGCTTGGTTGGCAGGAGCACAGATACGCAGTATTTT	NA	NA	TRBV5-6	TRBJ2-3